This T cell receptor beta chain was retrieved from a study of prognosis after radiotherapy for stage I lung cancer. The wider study: Non-small cell lung cancer patients were all deemed medically inoperable. The study enrolled over 10 men and a handful of women as patients, aged roughly 50 to 95 with a median of roughly 72 years. Among the patients, 7 or 8 had squamous cell carcinoma and 11 to 12 had adenocarcinoma.

With 7 bases removed from V and 7 bases from J, the gap between germline ends came to 17 bases. The V gene's germline CDR1 is SEHNR and CDR2 FQNEAQ (reference sequence). The CDR3 consists of 14 residues. From genomic DNA, TCR beta CDR3 was amplified by two-round multiplex PCR. The first round of PCR was done with primers that matched each TRBV and TRBJ gene. TCRdb redid the calling of the multiplex PCR reads with MiXCR, one entry per CDR3 protein. The sample records around 26,000 distinct CDR3 sequences, approximately 29% being singletons. Blood was drawn (approximately 6.5 milliliters of peripheral blood) at each of two time points.

The sample was PBMCs, taken before or after stereotactic body radiation therapy (not recorded which). The sequence derives from a donor over 45 with non-small cell lung cancer. V is TRBV7-9 and J is TRBJ2-1; the D is unclear. CDR3 sequence (DNA): TGTGCCAGCATCGCCTCCGTTTTCGTGAATGAGCAGTTCTTC. Amino acids: CASIASVFVNEQFF.